This T cell receptor (beta chain) was obtained from a study of regulatory and conventional T cells in RAG deficiency. General observations from the study: Shannon entropy fell and Simpson indices rose in RAG-deficient patients. Omenn CD25-high CD127-low cells may be activated cells, not true Tregs. Treg unique TCR beta sequences were about 100-fold fewer in Omenn syndrome and CID/AS patients than controls.

In regard to this clone: The antigen remains unidentified.

Generated by immunoSEQ multiplex PCR, the TCRdb table keeps only in-frame clones and is missing some. In the table there are 34,000 or so clones, 89% of which are singletons. CDR1 is SGHDT and CDR2 is YYEEEE in the germline V gene. V was pared by 4 bases and J by 2 bases, with 7 bases of the junction left unmatched. The CDR3 loop spans 15 amino acids. This sample was shared with a second study, whose subject was regulatory T cells. As reported in that work: The primer mix had 52 TRBV and 13 TRBJ primers. Regulatory T cells showed the strongest V-J pair restriction and V/J gene skewing among patient repertoires.

The sample consisted of CD8+ T cells sorted from blood. This sequence joins TRBV5-6 and TRBJ2-7; 9 bases align to TRBD1. This receptor was taken from a human donor in good health. CDR3 coding DNA: TGTGCCAGCAGCACCCTCCGGGACAGGGCCTACGAGCAGTACTTC. Protein: CASSTLRDRAYEQYF.